The 23 T cell receptor beta chains below all came from one sample that was sequenced in a study of shared clonotypes between healthy human individuals. Repertoires were generated with immunoSEQ multiplex PCR, while TCRdb's copy carries only in-frame clones and drops some. Here the sample spans just over 2,000,000 clones, approximately 94% being singletons. CD8 cells regarded as naive lacked CD45RO, were positively chosen for CCR7, and omitted terminally differentiated effector memory CD45RA+ cells. The sample consisted of naive CD8+ T cells sorted from blood. These TCRs come from a young man in good health.

This clone was recorded only once. This chain connects TRBV11-2 to TRBJ2-1, with D perhaps TRBD2 (5 bases). Trimming took 11 bases from V and 3 from J, leaving 20 bases between them. The CDR3 is 15 amino acids. Germline V CDR1 and CDR2: SGHAT, FQNNGV. The CDR3 DNA follows: TGTGCCGTGCGTGGTTTAGCGCCTTTCTACAATGAGCAGTTCTTC. Residues: CAVRGLAPFYNEQFF.

The count of this clone is one. This chain links TRBV6-6 with TRBJ1-2, with 7 nucleotides matching TRBD1. Germline V gives CDR1 MNHNY, CDR2 SVGAGI (reference sequence). The CDR3 runs to 16 residues. The V segment lost 7 bases and the J segment 1 base; nucleotides outside the gene matches: 12. CDR3 sequence: CASTRDRLSINYGYTF. The CDR3 bases are TGTGCCAGCACCCGGGACAGATTAAGCATTAACTATGGCTACACCTTC.

The rearrangement uses TRBV2 and TRBJ1-2; 11 bases map to TRBD1. Germline CDR1 and CDR2: SNHLY and FYNNEI. CDR3 length: 14 amino acids. Losses at the gene ends were 5 bases for V and 4 bases for J; bases not matched to a gene: 3. Here the CDR3 reads CASSTGTGGYGYTF. CDR3 in DNA: TGTGCCAGCAGTACCGGGACAGGGGGCTATGGCTACACCTTC.

This clone showed up just once. V and J are TRBV4-1 and TRBJ2-5; the match to TRBD2 covers 7 bases. V lost 0 bases, J lost 1 base, and 5 bases stayed unmatched. The length of the CDR3 is 16 residues. In germline, CDR1 is MGHRA, CDR2 YSYEKL. As DNA, the CDR3 is TGCGCCAGCAGCCAAGATGAGGCGGGGGTCCAAGAGACCCAGTACTTC. This sequence encodes CASSQDEAGVQETQYF.

Comments on this clone: This CDR3 is also generated by other DNA sequences in the sample. The V call is TRBV9, the J call TRBJ2-1, with D perhaps being TRBD1 or TRBD2 (5 bases each). Per the germline V gene, CDR1 is SGDLS and CDR2 is YYNGEE. This CDR3 comprises 15 residues. V was pared by 0 bases and J by 4 bases, with 11 bases between. The CDR3 DNA follows: TGTGCCAGCAGCGTAGGAGGGGCCGGGTACAATGAGCAGTTCTTC. Protein product: CASSVGGAGYNEQFF.

V usage is TRBV9 and J usage is TRBJ1-5; TRBD1 is a possible D gene (5 bases). V was cut by 3 bases and J by 3 bases, with 10 bases left in between. The CDR3 extends over 14 amino acids. The germline gives CDR1 SGDLS, CDR2 YYNGEE. CDR3 in amino acids: CASSGDGDNQPQHF. The CDR3 nucleotides are TGTGCCAGCAGCGGGGACGGAGACAATCAGCCCCAGCATTTT.

The chain carries TRBV5-1 and TRBJ2-7; D is possibly TRBD1 or TRBD2 (5 bases each). Germline loops: CDR1 SGHRS, CDR2 YFSETQ. The CDR3 is 16 residues long. Trimming shortened V by 2 bases and J by 2 bases, and 17 bases separated the two germline ends. CDR3 in amino acids: CASSFPRDGMTYEQYF. Written as DNA, the CDR3 is TGCGCCAGCAGCTTCCCCCGGGACGGGATGACCTACGAGCAGTACTTC.

The gene calls are TRBV9 and TRBJ2-3; D gene ambiguous. The germline gives CDR1 SGDLS, CDR2 YYNGEE. The CDR3 totals 15 residues. V shed 4 bases and J shed 0 bases, with 12 bases lying between them. The CDR3 DNA reads TGTGCCAGCAGCAGATTCTTGTCGAGCACAGATACGCAGTATTTT. Its translation is CASSRFLSSTDTQYF. The whole variable domain, filled in from reference TRBV9 and TRBJ2-3, reads DSGVTQTPKHLITATGQRVTLRCSPRSGDLSVYWYQQSLDQGLQFLIQYYNGEERAKGNILERFSAQQFPDLHSELNLSSLELGDSALYFCASSRFLSSTDTQYFGPGTRLTVL.

The gene calls are TRBV27 and TRBJ2-6; 8 bases line up with TRBD2. V was pared by 0 bases and J by 2 bases, with 3 bases of the junction left unmatched. This CDR3 is built from 17 residues. Germline-derived CDR1 and CDR2 are MNHEY and SMNVEV (reference sequence). CDR3 bases: TGTGCCAGCAGTTTATCTAGCGGGGTTGCTGGGGCCAACGTCCTGACTTTC. Translating it yields CASSLSSGVAGANVLTF.

This clone was counted a single time. The CDR3: CAFSRNTEAFF. The CDR3 nucleotides read TGTGCCTTTTCAAGGAACACTGAAGCTTTCTTT. The chain uses TRBV30 and TRBJ1-1; D ambiguous. Germline V CDR1 and CDR2: GTSNPN, SVGIG (reference sequence). The V end was cut by 7 bases, the J end by 1 base, with 7 bases between. This CDR3 region has 11 residues. Filled out from reference TRBV30 and TRBJ1-1, the complete variable domain reads SQTIHQWPATLVQPVGSPLSLECTVEGTSNPNLYWYRQAAGRGLQLLFYSVGIGQISSEVPQNLSASRPQDRQFILSSKKLLLSDSGFYLCAFSRNTEAFFGQGTRLTVV.

The chain's CDR3 is CASSKTATGSYEQYF. The CDR3 bases are TGTGCCAGCAGCAAGACAGCTACGGGGAGCTACGAGCAGTACTTC. The chain links TRBV9 to TRBJ2-7; perhaps D is TRBD1 or TRBD2 (5 bases each). The CDR3 has 15 residues. V lost 4 bases, J lost 3 bases, and 17 bases lay in between. CDR1 and CDR2 (germline): SGDLS, YYNGEE.

About this clone itself: Other DNA sequences from this sample encode an identical CDR3 as well. The chain joins TRBV6-5 to TRBJ2-6; D unclear. Between the trimmed V and J ends, which lost 3 bases and 4 bases, there was a span of 10 bases. From germline, CDR1 is MNHEY and CDR2 SVGAGI. CDR3 length: 15 amino acids. This chain's CDR3 is CASSYESSGANVLTF. CDR3 nucleotides: TGTGCCAGCAGTTATGAGTCCTCGGGGGCCAACGTCCTGACTTTC.

The chain is built from TRBV6-1 and TRBJ1-1; 8 nucleotides align to TRBD1. The J segment lost 6 bases and the V segment lost 11 bases, leaving 14 bases of the junction unmatched. The length of the CDR3 is 14 residues. Per germline, CDR1 MNHNS and CDR2 SASEGT. CDR3 sequence (DNA): TGTGCCGGCCATAGGTTGACAGGGGTATCTGAAGCTTTCTTT. Translation: CAGHRLTGVSEAFF.

As regards this clone: The same CDR3 can be traced to other DNA sequences in this sample. This chain uses TRBV19 with TRBJ2-2; the match to TRBD1 covers 8 bases. Germline values: CDR1 LNHDA, CDR2 SQIVND (reference sequence). Unmatched junction bases numbered 2, after V lost 3 bases and J lost 2 bases. The CDR3 has 15 amino acids. The CDR3 protein is CASSMDRENTGELFF. The CDR3 nucleotides read TGTGCCAGTAGTATGGACAGGGAAAACACCGGGGAGCTGTTTTTT.

The chain combines TRBV11-2 with TRBJ1-2; possible D gene TRBD1, 5 bases. Germline CDR1 and CDR2: SGHAT and FQNNGV. V was trimmed by 1 base and J by 7 bases, leaving 10 bases between them. This CDR3 has 13 amino acids. The CDR3 DNA follows: TGTGCCAGCAGCTTAGGCAGGGCGTTTGGCTACACCTTC. Translated, it gives CASSLGRAFGYTF.

V and J are TRBV10-2 and TRBJ1-2; the D gene is possibly TRBD1 (5 bases). V gave up 6 bases and J gave up 3 bases, with 11 bases separating them. This CDR3 spans 13 amino acids. The germline gives CDR1 WSHSY, CDR2 SAAADI. This CDR3 is CASSSWGDYGYTF. The CDR3, as DNA: TGCGCCAGCAGCTCCTGGGGGGACTATGGCTACACCTTC.

Written as DNA, the CDR3 is TGTGCCAGCGGGCCCGGGGGGGGCCAGACCTACGAGCAGTACTTC. This translates into CASGPGGGQTYEQYF. The chain links TRBV7-9 to TRBJ2-7; 8 nucleotides agree with TRBD2. Germline V gives CDR1 SEHNR, CDR2 FQNEAQ (reference sequence). CDR3 length: 15 residues. V dropped 8 bases and J dropped 2; count of bases not matched to a gene: 11.

The chain employs TRBV7-6 and TRBJ2-3; D gene unclear. From germline, CDR1 is SGHVS and CDR2 FNYEAQ. The CDR3 has 16 amino acids. V was shortened by 1 base and J by 4 bases, with 15 bases between the two germline ends. The CDR3: CASSLDFRPQPDTQYF. CDR3 bases: TGTGCCAGCAGCTTAGACTTCCGGCCGCAACCAGATACGCAGTATTTT.

The chain uses TRBV9 and TRBJ1-6, with D uncertain. V lost 3 bases and J 10 bases, leaving 17 bases between the germline ends. The germline V gene encodes CDR1 SGDLS and CDR2 YYNGEE. The CDR3 loop spans 15 amino acids. The CDR3 sequence: CASSEEGPDQSPLHF. Written as DNA, the CDR3 is TGTGCCAGCAGCGAGGAGGGTCCCGATCAATCACCCCTCCACTTT. Variable domain in full (rest from reference TRBV9 and TRBJ1-6): DSGVTQTPKHLITATGQRVTLRCSPRSGDLSVYWYQQSLDQGLQFLIQYYNGEERAKGNILERFSAQQFPDLHSELNLSSLELGDSALYFCASSEEGPDQSPLHFGNGTRLTVT.

For this clone: The same CDR3 is also encoded by other DNA sequences in this sample. V gene TRBV9 combines with J gene TRBJ2-7; D call uncertain. The CDR3 extends over 14 amino acids. From germline, CDR1 is SGDLS and CDR2 YYNGEE. V lost 0 bases to trimming and J lost 0 bases, with 7 bases between them. The CDR3 loop reads CASSVGGDSYEQYF. The CDR3 region has the DNA TGTGCCAGCAGCGTAGGCGGAGACTCCTACGAGCAGTACTTC.

This clone was seen only once. This chain links TRBV28 with TRBJ1-2, with D hard to call. The germline V and J ends were trimmed by 7 bases and 7 bases, with 19 bases remaining between them. The CDR3 contains 14 residues. Looked up from germline, CDR1 is MDHEN and CDR2 is SYDVKM. The CDR3 is CASTLWLGMGGYTF. The CDR3 DNA reads as TGTGCCAGCACTCTATGGTTGGGTATGGGTGGCTACACCTTC.

The chain has TRBV7-2 and TRBJ1-5, with 9 bases fitting TRBD1. V shed 5 bases, J shed 7 bases, and the junction held 9 bases outside the gene matches. Germline V gives CDR1 SGHTA, CDR2 FQGNSA. This CDR3 is 15 amino acids long. The CDR3 sequence: CASSRTGQGSQPQHF. In DNA, the CDR3 is TGTGCCAGCAGCCGAACGGGACAGGGCAGCCAGCCCCAGCATTTT.

The chain links TRBV5-1 to TRBJ1-2; the D gene is possibly TRBD1 (5 bases). Trimming stripped 4 bases from V and 2 bases from J, with 12 bases between. Germline V gene data show CDR1 as SGHRS and CDR2 as YFSETQ. This CDR3 has 14 residues. The CDR3 loop is CASSPWDRNYGYTF. The CDR3 DNA reads TGCGCCAGCAGCCCGTGGGACCGAAACTATGGCTACACCTTC.